The clone carrying this T cell receptor (beta chain) showed up just a few times. Antigen unknown. Each CDR3 protein is one row after TCRdb ran MiXCR on the 5' RACE reads. The table records about 140,000 distinct CDR3 sequences, 11% to 15% of them present only once. The sample comes from a study of T-cell memory formation after mild COVID-19. Across the whole study: TCR clusters were mostly confined to one donor each.

Study-level findings and limits: The study found balanced CD4/CD8 in clones contracting day 15 to 85 and a CD4+ lean in later expanders.

Sample: PBMCs or a T cell subset sorted from them (not recorded which). The receptor comes from an adult woman who had mild COVID-19 (a few samples of this study predate the infection). Cell type and time point are not known.

The CDR3 nucleotides are TGTGCCAGCAGCCAAGGTTCGGCGGGGGAGCAGTTCTTC. Translating gives CASSQGSAGEQFF. This sequence joins TRBV14 and TRBJ2-1; possible D gene TRBD2, 6 bases. CDR1 and CDR2 (germline): SGHDN, FVKESK. Trimming removed 1 base at V and 10 bases at J, with 11 bases between. This CDR3 contains 13 residues.